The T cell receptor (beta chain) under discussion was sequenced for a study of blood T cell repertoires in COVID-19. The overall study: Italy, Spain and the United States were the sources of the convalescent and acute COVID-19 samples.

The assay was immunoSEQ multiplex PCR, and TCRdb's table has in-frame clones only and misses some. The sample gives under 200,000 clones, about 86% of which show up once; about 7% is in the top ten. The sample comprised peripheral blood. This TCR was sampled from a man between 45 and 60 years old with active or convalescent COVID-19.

Written as DNA, the CDR3 is TGCGCCAGCAGCCGAGGGCTAGAGCAAGAGACCCAGTACTTC. Translating gives CASSRGLEQETQYF. The chain is built from TRBV5-1 and TRBJ2-5; maybe TRBD2 (5 bases). Trimming removed 4 bases at V and 2 bases at J, with 12 bases between. The germline CDR1 and CDR2 sequences are SGHRS and YFSETQ. The length of the CDR3 is 14 residues.